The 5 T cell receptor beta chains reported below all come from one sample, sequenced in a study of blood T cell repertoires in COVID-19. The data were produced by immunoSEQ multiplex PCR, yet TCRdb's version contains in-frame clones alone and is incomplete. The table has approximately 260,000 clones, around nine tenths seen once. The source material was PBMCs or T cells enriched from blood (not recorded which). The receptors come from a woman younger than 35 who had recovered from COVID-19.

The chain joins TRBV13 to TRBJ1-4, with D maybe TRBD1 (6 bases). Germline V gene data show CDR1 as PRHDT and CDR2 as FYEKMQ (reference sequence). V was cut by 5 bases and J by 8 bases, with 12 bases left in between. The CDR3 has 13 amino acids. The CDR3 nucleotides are TGTGCCAGCAGCGACCGGACAGAAGAAAAACTGTTTTTT. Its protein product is CASSDRTEEKLFF.

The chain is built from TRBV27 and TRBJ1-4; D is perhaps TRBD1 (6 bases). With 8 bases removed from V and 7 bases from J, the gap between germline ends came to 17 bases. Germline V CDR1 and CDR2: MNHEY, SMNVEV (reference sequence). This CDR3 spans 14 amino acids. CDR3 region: CASRKQGNGEKLFF. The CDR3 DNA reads TGTGCCAGCCGAAAACAGGGAAATGGTGAAAAACTGTTTTTT.

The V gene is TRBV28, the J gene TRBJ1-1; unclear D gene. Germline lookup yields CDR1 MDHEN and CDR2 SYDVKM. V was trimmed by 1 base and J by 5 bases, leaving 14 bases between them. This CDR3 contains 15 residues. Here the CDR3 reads CASSLLLRISTEAFF. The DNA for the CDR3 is TGTGCCAGCAGTTTATTACTTCGAATCTCGACTGAAGCTTTCTTT.

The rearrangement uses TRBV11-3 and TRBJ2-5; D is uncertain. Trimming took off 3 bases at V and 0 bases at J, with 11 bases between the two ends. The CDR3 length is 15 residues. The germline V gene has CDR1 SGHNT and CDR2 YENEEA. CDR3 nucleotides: TGTGCCAGCAGCTTCGCCCAGGCGTACCAAGAGACCCAGTACTTC. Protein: CASSFAQAYQETQYF.

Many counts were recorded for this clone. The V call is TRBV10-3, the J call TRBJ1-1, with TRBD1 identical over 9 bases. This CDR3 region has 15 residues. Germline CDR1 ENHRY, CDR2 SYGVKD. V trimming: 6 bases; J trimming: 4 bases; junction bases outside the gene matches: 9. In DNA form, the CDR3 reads TGTGCCATCAGACCCCCGGGACAGGGTAGCACTGAAGCTTTCTTT. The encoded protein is CAIRPPGQGSTEAFF.